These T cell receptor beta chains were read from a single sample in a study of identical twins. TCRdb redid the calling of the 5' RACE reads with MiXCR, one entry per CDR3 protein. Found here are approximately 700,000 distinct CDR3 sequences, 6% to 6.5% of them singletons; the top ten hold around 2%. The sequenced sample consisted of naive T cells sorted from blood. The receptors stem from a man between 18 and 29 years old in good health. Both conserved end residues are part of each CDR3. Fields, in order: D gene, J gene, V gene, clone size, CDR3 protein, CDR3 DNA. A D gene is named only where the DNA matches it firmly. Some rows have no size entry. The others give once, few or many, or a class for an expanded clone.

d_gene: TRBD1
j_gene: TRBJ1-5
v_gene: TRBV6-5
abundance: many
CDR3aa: CASSSGTAYQPQHF
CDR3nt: TGTGCCAGCAGTTCCGGGACAGCATATCAGCCCCAGCATTTT

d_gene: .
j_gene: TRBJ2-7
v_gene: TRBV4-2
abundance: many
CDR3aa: CASSQDGSYEQYF
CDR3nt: TGTGCCAGCAGCCAAGACGGATCCTACGAGCAGTACTTC

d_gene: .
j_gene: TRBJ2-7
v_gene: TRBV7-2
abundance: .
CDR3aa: CASSSRGPGTPIEQYF
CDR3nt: TGTGCCAGCAGCTCGCGAGGACCGGGCACACCGATCGAGCAGTACTTC

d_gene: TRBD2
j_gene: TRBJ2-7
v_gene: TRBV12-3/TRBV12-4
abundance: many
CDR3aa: CASSTSGRARVEQYF
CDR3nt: TGTGCCAGCAGTACTAGCGGGAGGGCCCGCGTCGAGCAGTACTTC

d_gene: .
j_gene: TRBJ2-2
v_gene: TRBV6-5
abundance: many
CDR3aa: CASSYSRLPGGELFF
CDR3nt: TGTGCCAGCAGTTACTCTCGACTCCCGGGCGGGGAGCTGTTTTTT

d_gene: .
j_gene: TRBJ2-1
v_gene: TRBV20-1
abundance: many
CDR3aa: CSASGGSAYNEQFF
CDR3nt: TGCAGTGCTAGCGGCGGTTCTGCCTACAATGAGCAGTTCTTC

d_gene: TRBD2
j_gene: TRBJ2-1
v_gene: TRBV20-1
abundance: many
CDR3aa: CSASFTSGSYNEQFF
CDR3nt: TGCAGTGCTAGTTTTACTAGCGGGTCCTACAATGAGCAGTTCTTC

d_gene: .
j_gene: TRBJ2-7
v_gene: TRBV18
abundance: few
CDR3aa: CASSPAQGSTYEQYF
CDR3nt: TGTGCCAGCTCACCAGCGCAGGGGAGTACCTACGAGCAGTACTTC

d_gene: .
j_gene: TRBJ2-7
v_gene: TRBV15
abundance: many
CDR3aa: CATSMDVGSSYEQYF
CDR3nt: TGTGCCACCAGCATGGATGTAGGGAGTTCCTACGAGCAGTACTTC

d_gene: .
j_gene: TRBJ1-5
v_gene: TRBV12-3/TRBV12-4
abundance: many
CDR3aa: CASSLNRAAGQPQHF
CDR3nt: TGTGCCAGCAGTTTAAACAGGGCGGCGGGTCAGCCCCAGCATTTT

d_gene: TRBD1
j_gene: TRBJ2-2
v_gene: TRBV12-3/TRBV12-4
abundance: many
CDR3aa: CASVKQYSRGRGYTGELFF
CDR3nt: TGTGCCAGCGTAAAACAATACTCCAGGGGGCGCGGGTATACCGGGGAGCTGTTTTTT

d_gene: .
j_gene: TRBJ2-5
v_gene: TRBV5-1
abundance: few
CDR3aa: CASSSAGPAQYF
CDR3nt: TGCGCCAGCAGCTCGGCAGGGCCCGCCCAGTACTTC

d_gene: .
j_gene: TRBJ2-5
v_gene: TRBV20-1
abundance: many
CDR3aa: CSARDGAETQYF
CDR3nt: TGCAGTGCTAGAGATGGAGCAGAGACCCAGTACTTC

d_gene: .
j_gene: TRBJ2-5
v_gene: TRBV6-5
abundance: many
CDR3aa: CASSYSTFQETQYF
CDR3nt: TGTGCCAGCAGTTACTCGACATTCCAAGAGACCCAGTACTTC

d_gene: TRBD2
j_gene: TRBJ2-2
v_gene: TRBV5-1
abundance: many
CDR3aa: CASRPLAANTGELVF
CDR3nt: TGCGCCAGCAGGCCACTAGCGGCGAACACCGGGGAGCTGGTTTTT

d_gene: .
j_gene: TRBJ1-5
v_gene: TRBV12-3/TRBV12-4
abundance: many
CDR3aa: CASSLGQHNQPQHF
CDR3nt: TGTGCCAGCAGTTTAGGACAGCACAATCAGCCCCAGCATTTT

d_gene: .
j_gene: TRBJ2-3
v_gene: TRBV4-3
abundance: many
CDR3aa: CASSQVASGSTDTQYF
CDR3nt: TGCGCCAGCAGCCAAGTGGCCAGCGGGAGCACAGATACGCAGTATTTT

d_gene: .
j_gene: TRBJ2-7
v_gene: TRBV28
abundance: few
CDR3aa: CASTNVGGGASDYEQYF
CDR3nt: TGTGCCAGCACAAACGTCGGTGGAGGGGCTAGCGACTACGAGCAGTACTTC

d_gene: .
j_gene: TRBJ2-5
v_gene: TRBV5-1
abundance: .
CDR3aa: CATRGRQGETQYF
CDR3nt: TGCGCCACCCGGGGCAGGCAGGGGGAGACCCAGTACTTC

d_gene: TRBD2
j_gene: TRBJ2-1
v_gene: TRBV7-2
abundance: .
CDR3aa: CASSLARLAGQFF
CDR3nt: TGTGCCAGCAGCTTAGCTCGACTAGCGGGGCAGTTCTTC

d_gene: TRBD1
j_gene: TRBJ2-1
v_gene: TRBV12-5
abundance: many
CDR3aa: CASGFSGTGSNEQFF
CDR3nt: TGTGCTAGTGGTTTCTCCGGGACAGGGAGTAATGAGCAGTTCTTC

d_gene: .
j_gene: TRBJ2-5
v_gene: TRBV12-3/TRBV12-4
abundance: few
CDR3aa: CASSSSLVEETQYF
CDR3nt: TGTGCCAGCAGTTCGTCCCTTGTGGAAGAGACCCAGTACTTC

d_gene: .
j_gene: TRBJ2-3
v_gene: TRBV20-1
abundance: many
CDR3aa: CSARDALAFTQPDTQYF
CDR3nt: TGCAGTGCTAGAGATGCGTTGGCTTTTACCCAACCAGATACGCAGTATTTT

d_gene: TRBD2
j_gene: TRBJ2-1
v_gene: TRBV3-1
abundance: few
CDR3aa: CASSLLGLAGVSNEQFF
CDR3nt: TGTGCCAGCAGCCTCCTAGGACTAGCGGGAGTTAGCAATGAGCAGTTCTTC

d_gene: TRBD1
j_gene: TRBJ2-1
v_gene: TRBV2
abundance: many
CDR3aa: CASFFGQGAYNEQFF
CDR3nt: TGTGCCAGCTTTTTTGGGCAGGGGGCGTATAATGAGCAGTTCTTC

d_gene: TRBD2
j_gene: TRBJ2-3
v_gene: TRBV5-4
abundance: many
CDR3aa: CASSWTSGTQDTQYF
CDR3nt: TGTGCCAGCAGTTGGACTAGCGGGACCCAAGATACGCAGTATTTT

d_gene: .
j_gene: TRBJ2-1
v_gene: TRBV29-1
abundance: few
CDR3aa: CSVEDYEQFF
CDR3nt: TGCAGCGTTGAAGACTATGAGCAGTTCTTC

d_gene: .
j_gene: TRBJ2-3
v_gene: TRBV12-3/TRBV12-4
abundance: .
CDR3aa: CASSLGQDRGTDTQYF
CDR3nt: TGTGCCAGCAGTTTAGGACAGGACCGTGGGACAGATACGCAGTATTTT

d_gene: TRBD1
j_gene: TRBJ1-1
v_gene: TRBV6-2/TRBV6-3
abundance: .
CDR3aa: CASSFRQGRFDTEAFF
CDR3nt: TGTGCCAGCAGTTTCAGACAGGGGAGGTTTGACACTGAAGCTTTCTTT

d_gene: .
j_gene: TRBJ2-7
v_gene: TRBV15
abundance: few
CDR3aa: CATSRDLSGGRNEQYF
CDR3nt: TGTGCCACCAGCAGAGATTTGTCGGGGGGCAGGAACGAGCAGTACTTC

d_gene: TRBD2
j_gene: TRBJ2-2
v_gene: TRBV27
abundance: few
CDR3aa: CASSLGLAGVHGELFF
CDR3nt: TGTGCCAGCAGCTTAGGACTAGCGGGAGTGCACGGGGAGCTGTTTTTT

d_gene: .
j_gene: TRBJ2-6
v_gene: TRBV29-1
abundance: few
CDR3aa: CSVWGGTGQSGANVLTF
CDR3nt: TGCAGCGTCTGGGGGGGGACAGGTCAATCTGGGGCCAACGTCCTGACTTTC

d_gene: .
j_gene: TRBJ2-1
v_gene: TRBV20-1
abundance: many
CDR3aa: CSARAGGQGINEQFF
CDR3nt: TGCAGTGCTAGAGCAGGAGGGCAGGGGATCAATGAGCAGTTCTTC

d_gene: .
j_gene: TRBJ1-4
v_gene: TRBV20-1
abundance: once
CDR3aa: CSARIREKLYF
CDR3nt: TGCAGTGCTAGAATCCGTGAAAAACTGTATTTT

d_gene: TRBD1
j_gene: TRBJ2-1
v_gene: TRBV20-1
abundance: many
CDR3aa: CSVPTGDEQFF
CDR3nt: TGCAGTGTCCCCACAGGGGACGAGCAGTTCTTC

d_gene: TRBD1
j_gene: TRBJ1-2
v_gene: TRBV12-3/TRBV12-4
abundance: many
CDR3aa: CASSLDDREVYGYTF
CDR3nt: TGTGCCAGCAGTTTAGACGACAGGGAAGTCTATGGCTACACCTTC

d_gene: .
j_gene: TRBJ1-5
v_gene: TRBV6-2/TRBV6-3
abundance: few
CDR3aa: CASRMTEHQPQHF
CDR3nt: TGTGCCAGCAGGATGACAGAGCATCAGCCCCAGCATTTT

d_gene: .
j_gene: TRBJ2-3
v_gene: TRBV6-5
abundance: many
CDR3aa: CASSYRLGDTRTQYF
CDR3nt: TGTGCCAGCAGTTACAGACTGGGAGACACTCGTACGCAGTATTTT

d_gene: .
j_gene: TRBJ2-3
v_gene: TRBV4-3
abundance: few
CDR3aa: CASSPEVRRPADTQYF
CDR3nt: TGCGCCAGCAGCCCGGAGGTCCGGCGGCCCGCAGATACGCAGTATTTT

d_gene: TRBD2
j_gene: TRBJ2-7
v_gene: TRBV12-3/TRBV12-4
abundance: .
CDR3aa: CASSQTSGRSEQYF
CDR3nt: TGTGCCAGCAGCCAGACTAGCGGGAGATCCGAGCAGTACTTC

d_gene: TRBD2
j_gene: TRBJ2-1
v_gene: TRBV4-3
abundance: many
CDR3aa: CASSYIGGRAYEQFF
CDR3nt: TGCGCCAGCAGCTACATTGGCGGGAGGGCCTATGAGCAGTTCTTC

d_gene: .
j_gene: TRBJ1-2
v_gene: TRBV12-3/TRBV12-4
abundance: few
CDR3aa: CATTWEANYGYTF
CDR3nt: TGTGCCACCACCTGGGAAGCTAACTATGGCTACACCTTC

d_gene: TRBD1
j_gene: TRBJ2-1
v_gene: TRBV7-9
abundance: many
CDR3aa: CASLEGTGAYNEQFF
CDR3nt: TGTGCCAGCCTTGAAGGGACAGGGGCCTACAATGAGCAGTTCTTC

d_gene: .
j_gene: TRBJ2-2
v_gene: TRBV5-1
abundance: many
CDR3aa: CASSLAEMGRTGELFF
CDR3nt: TGCGCCAGCAGCTTGGCCGAGATGGGGAGGACCGGGGAGCTGTTTTTT

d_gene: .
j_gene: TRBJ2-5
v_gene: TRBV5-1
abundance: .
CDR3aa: CASSLSGLEGETQYF
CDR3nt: TGCGCCAGCAGCTTATCCGGACTCGAGGGGGAGACCCAGTACTTC

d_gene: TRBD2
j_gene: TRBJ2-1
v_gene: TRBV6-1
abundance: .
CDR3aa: CASRRGTSGSTNEQFF
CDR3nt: TGTGCCAGCAGACGAGGGACTAGCGGGAGTACAAATGAGCAGTTCTTC

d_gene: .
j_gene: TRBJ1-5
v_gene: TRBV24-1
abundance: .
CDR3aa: CATRPTGLNQPQHF
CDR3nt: TGTGCCACCAGGCCGACAGGACTTAATCAGCCCCAGCATTTT

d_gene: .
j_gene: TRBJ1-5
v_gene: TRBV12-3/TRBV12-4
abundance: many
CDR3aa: CASSLREGSGQPQHF
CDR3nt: TGTGCCAGCAGTTTACGGGAGGGGTCGGGGCAGCCCCAGCATTTT

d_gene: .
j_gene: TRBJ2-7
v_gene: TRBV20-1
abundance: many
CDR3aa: CSARDTAYEQYF
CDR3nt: TGCAGTGCTAGAGATACCGCTTACGAGCAGTACTTC

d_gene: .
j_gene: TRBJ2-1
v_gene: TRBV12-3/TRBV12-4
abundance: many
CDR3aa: CASSFGRSPYNEQFF
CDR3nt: TGTGCCAGCAGTTTTGGCAGGAGCCCATACAATGAGCAGTTCTTC

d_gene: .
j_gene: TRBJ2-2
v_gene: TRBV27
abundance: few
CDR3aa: CASSSGLGWDTGELFF
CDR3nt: TGTGCCAGCAGTTCGGGACTCGGATGGGACACCGGGGAGCTGTTTTTT

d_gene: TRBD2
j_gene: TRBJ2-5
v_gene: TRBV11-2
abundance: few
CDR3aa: CASSPRTSGRVQETQYF
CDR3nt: TGTGCCAGCAGCCCTAGGACTAGCGGGAGAGTGCAAGAGACCCAGTACTTC

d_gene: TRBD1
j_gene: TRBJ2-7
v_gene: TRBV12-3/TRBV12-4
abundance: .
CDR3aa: CASSDHDRGREQYF
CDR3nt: TGTGCCAGCAGCGATCACGACAGGGGGCGAGAGCAGTACTTC

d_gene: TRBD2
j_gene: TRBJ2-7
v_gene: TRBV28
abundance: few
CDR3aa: CASRKLFNGRAPLSFYEQYF
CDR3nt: TGTGCCAGCAGAAAACTTTTTAACGGGAGGGCCCCTCTCTCTTTCTACGAGCAGTACTTC